This TCR beta chain was recovered during a study of T cells in Graves' hyperthyroidism and ophthalmopathy. With 4 bases removed from V and 3 bases from J, the gap between germline ends came to 12 bases. This CDR3 has 14 amino acids. Study observations and caveats: Blood shared most expanded thyroid clonotypes above 0.001. Stable hyperthyroidism was told apart from ophthalmopathy by a model built on 13 V-J features.

This clonotype showed up many times. No antigen is known for it. From RNA transcripts, TCR beta CDR3 regions were amplified. Researchers ran a first-round RT-PCR on the TCR CDR3 using the HTBI primer set. TCRdb fed the multiplex PCR reads into MiXCR, producing one record per CDR3 protein. The sample contains roughly 500,000 distinct CDR3 sequences, around 22% of which appear only once. The chain uses TRBV12-3 or TRBV12-4 and TRBJ2-5; weak D call: TRBD1 (6 bases). The sample taken for sequencing was blood. The TCR was taken from a woman younger than 45 with Graves' ophthalmopathy. In DNA form, the CDR3 reads TGTGCCAGCAGTTCGGGACACCGAAAAGAGACCCAGTACTTC. Translation gives CASSSGHRKETQYF.